This TCR beta chain was sequenced for a study of immune evolution from preneoplasia to lung adenocarcinoma. Notes on the study in general: Clonality was highest in normal lung, lower in later-stage lesions apparently.

The protocol was immunoSEQ multiplex PCR, while the TCRdb copy is restricted to in-frame clones and leaves out a portion. Here the sample spans roughly 35,000 clones, 65% to 75% being singletons. On this clone: Its antigen is not identified.

CDR1 and CDR2 (germline): LNHDA, SQIVND (reference sequence). The CDR3 has 13 amino acids. Trimming took 7 bases from V and 0 from J, leaving 10 bases between them. This receptor was taken from a person aged 55 to 70 with lung adenocarcinoma. The chain recombines TRBV19 with TRBJ2-7; D ambiguous. Sequenced input: FFPE invasive lung adenocarcinoma tissue. The CDR3 region has the DNA TGTGCCAGTACCGGGCTAAACTCCTACGAGCAGTACTTC. This codes for CASTGLNSYEQYF.